This passage covers 27 T cell receptor beta chains from one sample sequenced in a study of cytomegalovirus exposure and HLA in healthy donors. This PCR relied on a set of 60 Vbeta primers and 13 Jbeta primers. Libraries were prepared by immunoSEQ multiplex PCR; TCRdb keeps only in-frame clonotypes and omits some of them. Among 150,000 to 200,000 clones listed, around 84% were seen once. Sequenced sample: PBMCs. Receptors originate from a woman aged 40 to 49 in good health and CMV-seronegative.

The gene calls are TRBV28 and TRBJ1-2; 7 positions match TRBD1. The CDR3 length is 13 residues. Germline loops: CDR1 MDHEN, CDR2 SYDVKM. Germline trimming cut 5 bases from V and 7 bases from J; bases unmatched to any gene: 7. CDR3 DNA: TGTGCCAGCAGTATACTGACAGGGACTGGCTACACCTTC. It is translated as CASSILTGTGYTF.

Only one count was recorded for this clone. The CDR3 nucleotides are TGTGCCAGCAGCGTAGGGGACAGTCGGCATTGGCCCCAGCATTTT. It specifies CASSVGDSRHWPQHF. The chain joins TRBV9 to TRBJ1-5; 7 bases are shared with TRBD1. This CDR3 spans 15 amino acids. After removal of 0 bases from V and 9 bases from J, the junction contained 9 bases not matched to a gene. Germline CDR1 reads SGDLS; CDR2 reads YYNGEE.

V gene TRBV7-2 combines with J gene TRBJ1-6; perhaps TRBD1 as D (6 bases). Germline CDR1 SGHTA, CDR2 FQGNSA. CDR3 length equals 18 residues. V lost 0 bases and J 1 base, leaving 13 bases between the germline ends. The CDR3, as DNA: TGTGCCAGCAGCTTAGCGAACAGGGAGAGGTCCTATAATTCACCCCTCCACTTT. Encoded protein: CASSLANRERSYNSPLHF.

This clone occurred once. This sequence joins TRBV5-4 and TRBJ1-1; D ambiguous. V lost 0 bases to trimming and J lost 1 base, with 10 bases between them. This CDR3 is built from 15 residues. Germline CDR1 is SGHNT and CDR2 is YYREEE (reference sequence). CDR3 residues: CASSLGETGNTEAFF. Here the CDR3 DNA reads TGTGCCAGCAGCTTGGGGGAGACGGGGAACACTGAAGCTTTCTTT.

The J gene is TRBJ2-7, the V gene TRBV28; 10 bases agree with TRBD2. After removal of 4 bases from V and 1 base from J, the junction contained 4 bases not matched to a gene. This CDR3 has 15 residues. Germline V gene data show CDR1 as MDHEN and CDR2 as SYDVKM. The CDR3 protein is CASSSPTSGSYEQYF. In DNA form, the CDR3 reads TGTGCCAGCAGTTCACCGACTAGCGGGTCCTACGAGCAGTACTTC. The full variable domain, rest sourced from reference TRBV28 and TRBJ2-7, is DVKVTQSSRYLVKRTGEKVFLECVQDMDHENMFWYRQDPGLGLRLIYFSYDVKMKEKGDIPEGYSVSREKKERFSLILESASTNQTSMYLCASSSPTSGSYEQYFGPGTRLTVT.

Here the CDR3 reads CASSLVSQTGELFF. The CDR3 DNA sequence: TGTGCCAGCAGCTTGGTTTCACAGACCGGGGAGCTGTTTTTT. This chain links TRBV5-4 with TRBJ2-2, with D unresolved. Germline V lookup: CDR1 SGHNT, CDR2 YYREEE (reference sequence). CDR3 length equals 14 residues. Deletions cut 0 bases from V and 5 bases from J, with 8 bases between.

V is TRBV5-1 and J is TRBJ2-5; a possible D gene is TRBD1 (6 bases). The CDR3 spans 17 residues. CDR1 and CDR2 (germline): SGHRS, YFSETQ. V lost 5 bases, J lost 2 bases, and 22 bases lay in between. CDR3 bases: TGCGCCAGCAGTTCTCACAGGGAAATACCCCAACAAGAGACCCAGTACTTC. Its translation is CASSSHREIPQQETQYF.

The chain couples TRBV4-2 to TRBJ2-7; TRBD2 agrees at 13 bases. This CDR3 is built from 17 residues. Germline V gene sequence: CDR1 LGHNA, CDR2 YNFKEQ. V gave up 3 bases and J gave up 5 bases; unmatched junction bases: 10. Here the CDR3 DNA reads TGTGCCAGCAGCCAGGCTACTAGCGGGGGGGCCAAGGACGAGCAGTACTTC. Translation gives CASSQATSGGAKDEQYF.

The chain employs TRBV5-1 and TRBJ1-2; no firm D call. The CDR3 totals 14 residues. From germline, CDR1 is SGHRS and CDR2 YFSETQ. The V and J ends lost 4 bases and 1 base respectively, with 11 bases between them. CDR3 protein: CASSPARGNYGYTF. CDR3 nucleotides: TGCGCCAGCAGCCCCGCGCGGGGTAACTATGGCTACACCTTC.

This sequence joins TRBV5-1 and TRBJ2-5, with 10 bases aligning to TRBD2. The DNA end lines up better with TRBJ2-7; the J call may be wrong. Germline CDR1 and CDR2: SGHRS and YFSETQ. This CDR3 has 13 amino acids. CDR3 loop: CASSLAGSHEQYF. CDR3 DNA sequence: TGCGCCAGCTCACTAGCGGGGTCCCACGAGCAGTACTTC.

Only one count was recorded for this clone. The DNA for the CDR3 is TGCGCCAGCAGCCAAGGGCCACTCAGCGAGGGGGCGATGAGCGGGACTAATGAAAAACTGTTTTTT. This gives the protein CASSQGPLSEGAMSGTNEKLFF. The V gene is TRBV4-1, the J gene TRBJ1-4, with 7 bases matching TRBD1. V trimming: 1 base; J trimming: 2 bases; junction bases outside the gene matches: 22. From germline, CDR1 is MGHRA and CDR2 YSYEKL. The CDR3 length is 22 residues.

This sequence joins TRBV2 and TRBJ2-2, with D maybe TRBD1 (6 bases). This CDR3 has 14 residues. Germline V CDR1 and CDR2: SNHLY, FYNNEI. The V and J ends lost 4 bases and 1 base respectively, with 7 bases between them. Here the CDR3 DNA reads TGTGCCAGCAGTGGCAGGGGGAACACCGGGGAGCTGTTTTTT. This gives the protein CASSGRGNTGELFF.

V and J are TRBV7-2 and TRBJ1-1; 7 nucleotides align to TRBD1. The germline V gene encodes CDR1 SGHTA and CDR2 FQGNSA. After removal of 5 bases from V and 5 bases from J, the junction contained 8 bases not matched to a gene. The CDR3 is made up of 14 amino acids. The CDR3, as DNA: TGTGCCAGCAGCAGACAGGGCGACTATACTGAAGCTTTCTTT. It encodes CASSRQGDYTEAFF. Full variable domain (outside the CDR3, taken from reference TRBV7-2 and TRBJ1-1): GAGVSQSPSNKVTEKGKDVELRCDPISGHTALYWYRQSLGQGLEFLIYFQGNSAPDKSGLPSDRFSAERTGGSVSTLTIQRTQQEDSAVYLCASSRQGDYTEAFFGQGTRLTVV.

This clone was recorded a few times. CDR3 protein: CATRTSRGRMEAFF. DNA of the CDR3: TGTGCCACCAGGACGTCTAGGGGGCGGATGGAGGCTTTCTTT. The rearrangement uses TRBV15 and TRBJ1-1; TRBD1 agrees at 7 bases. Per germline, CDR1 LNHNV and CDR2 YYDKDF (reference sequence). V shed 6 bases, J shed 11 bases, and the junction held 15 bases outside the gene matches. This CDR3 is built from 14 residues.

The chain is built from TRBV6-5 and TRBJ1-6; possibly TRBD1 for D (6 bases). The CDR3 sequence is 16 residues long. V was clipped by 4 bases and J by 12 bases, with 22 bases between them. Germline assignment: CDR1 MNHEY and CDR2 SVGAGI. CDR3 nucleotide sequence: TGTGCCAGCAGTTCACCAAGGACAGACTCACTTATACCCCTCCACTTT. This encodes CASSSPRTDSLIPLHF.

The chain is built from TRBV4-1 and TRBJ2-5; 9 nucleotides align to TRBD2. Germline loops: CDR1 MGHRA, CDR2 YSYEKL. There are 18 residues in the CDR3. V was clipped by 1 base and J by 1 base; unmatched bases: 10. CDR3 loop: CASSQGVAGAGGQETQYF. CDR3 bases: TGCGCCAGCAGCCAAGGGGTAGCGGGGGCGGGGGGCCAAGAGACCCAGTACTTC.

The CDR3 loop is CASSGTATGDTEAFF. In nucleotides, the CDR3 is TGTGCCAGCAGCGGGACAGCGACTGGCGACACTGAAGCTTTCTTT. The J gene is TRBJ1-1, the V gene TRBV7-6; TRBD1 aligns across 7 bases. The germline V gene encodes CDR1 SGHVS and CDR2 FNYEAQ. The V gene end was trimmed by 5 bases and the J gene end by 3 bases; junction bases not matched to a gene: 9. The CDR3 sequence is 15 residues long. Full variable domain (missing parts from reference TRBV7-6 and TRBJ1-1): GAGVSQSPRYKVTKRGQDVALRCDPISGHVSLYWYRQALGQGPEFLTYFNYEAQQDKSGLPNDRFSAERPEGSISTLTIQRTEQRDSAMYRCASSGTATGDTEAFFGQGTRLTVV.

The chain has TRBV5-1 and TRBJ1-3; D possibly corresponds to TRBD1 (6 bases). V was pared by 0 bases and J by 0 bases, with 7 bases between. Germline lookup yields CDR1 SGHRS and CDR2 YFSETQ. The CDR3 spans 15 residues. DNA for the CDR3: TGCGCCAGCAGCTTGGGGACAGCCTCTGGAAACACCATATATTTT. The encoded protein is CASSLGTASGNTIYF.

The V and J genes are TRBV19 and TRBJ2-5, with D possibly being TRBD2 (6 bases). V was trimmed by 3 bases and J by 5 bases, leaving 22 bases between them. CDR3 length equals 17 residues. The germline V gene has CDR1 LNHDA and CDR2 SQIVND (reference sequence). The CDR3 DNA follows: TGTGCCAGTAGTATGTATCGCGGCGGGGCCCCGCCGGAGACCCAGTACTTC. Its protein is CASSMYRGGAPPETQYF.

The V call is TRBV7-9, the J call TRBJ1-6, with 8 bases that match TRBD1. CDR1 is SEHNR and CDR2 is FQNEAQ in the germline V gene (reference sequence). After removal of 6 bases from V and 7 bases from J, the junction contained 17 bases not matched to a gene. The CDR3 extends over 18 amino acids. CDR3 protein: CASSTNRGAYGANSPLHF. CDR3 nucleotides: TGTGCCAGCAGTACCAACAGGGGGGCGTACGGGGCAAATTCACCCCTCCACTTT.

The chain couples TRBV5-1 to TRBJ1-6; a possible D gene is TRBD1 (6 bases). Germline CDR1 is SGHRS and CDR2 is YFSETQ. The ends were cut back, 0 bases at V and 7 bases at J, with 11 bases in the middle. The CDR3 is 15 residues long. The CDR3 spells CASSLAGVDNSPLHF. CDR3 coding DNA: TGCGCCAGCAGCTTGGCAGGGGTTGACAATTCACCCCTCCACTTT.

This clone appeared a single time. The V gene is TRBV2, the J gene TRBJ2-1, with TRBD1 identical over 9 bases. In germline, CDR1 is SNHLY, CDR2 FYNNEI. J lost 5 bases, V lost 6 bases, and 8 bases had no gene match. This CDR3 has 15 amino acids. The CDR3, as DNA: TGTGCCAGCAGCCACAGGGGGCGTTTCGACAATGAGCAGTTCTTC. This sequence encodes CASSHRGRFDNEQFF.

V usage is TRBV5-1 and J usage is TRBJ1-1; the match to TRBD1 covers 8 bases. The CDR3 runs to 16 residues. The ends lost 4 bases at V and 5 bases at J; junction bases unmatched: 13. The germline CDR1 and CDR2 sequences are SGHRS and YFSETQ. This CDR3 is CASSLWDRSDWTEAFF. The CDR3 DNA reads TGCGCCAGCAGCCTGTGGGACAGGTCGGATTGGACTGAAGCTTTCTTT.

On this clone: The sample contains more than one DNA sequence encoding this CDR3. The gene calls are TRBV7-9 and TRBJ2-7, with TRBD1 as a possible D gene (6 bases). Germline V gene data show CDR1 as SEHNR and CDR2 as FQNEAQ (reference sequence). With 3 bases removed from V and 2 bases from J, the gap between germline ends came to 17 bases. The CDR3 is made up of 16 amino acids. The CDR3 nucleotides are TGTGCCAGCAGCTTGGGGCAGGGGATTCGGGCCTACGAGCAGTACTTC. Protein: CASSLGQGIRAYEQYF. Full variable domain (remainder filled in from reference TRBV7-9 and TRBJ2-7): DTGVSQNPRHKITKRGQNVTFRCDPISEHNRLYWYRQTLGQGPEFLTYFQNEAQLEKSRLLSDRFSAERPKGSFSTLEIQRTEQGDSAMYLCASSLGQGIRAYEQYFGPGTRLTVT.

This rearrangement joins TRBV5-4 to TRBJ1-1; 9 positions agree with TRBD1. Germline V gene lookup returns CDR1 SGHNT and CDR2 YYREEE (reference sequence). This CDR3 region has 14 residues. After removal of 8 bases from V and 6 bases from J, the junction contained 11 bases not matched to a gene. The CDR3 nucleotides read TGTGCCAGTTCCTCCGGACAGGGGACACCTGAAGCTTTCTTT. This encodes CASSSGQGTPEAFF.

V is TRBV4-1 and J is TRBJ2-1, with 9 bases matching TRBD1. The CDR3 contains 15 residues. Germline V gene sequence: CDR1 MGHRA, CDR2 YSYEKL. The ends lost 5 bases at V and 4 bases at J; junction bases unmatched: 6. CDR3 in DNA: TGCGCCAGCAGCGCCCGGGACAGGGATTACAATGAGCAGTTCTTC. Its protein is CASSARDRDYNEQFF.

This clone was counted a few times. The rearrangement joins TRBV4-1 to TRBJ2-3; 9 bases map to TRBD1. V was pared by 1 base and J by 2 bases, with 10 bases of the junction left unmatched. Germline V gives CDR1 MGHRA, CDR2 YSYEKL. The CDR3 is made up of 18 amino acids. This CDR3 reads CASSQGFFGDRATDTQYF. The CDR3, as DNA: TGCGCCAGCAGCCAAGGTTTCTTCGGGGACAGGGCCACAGATACGCAGTATTTT.